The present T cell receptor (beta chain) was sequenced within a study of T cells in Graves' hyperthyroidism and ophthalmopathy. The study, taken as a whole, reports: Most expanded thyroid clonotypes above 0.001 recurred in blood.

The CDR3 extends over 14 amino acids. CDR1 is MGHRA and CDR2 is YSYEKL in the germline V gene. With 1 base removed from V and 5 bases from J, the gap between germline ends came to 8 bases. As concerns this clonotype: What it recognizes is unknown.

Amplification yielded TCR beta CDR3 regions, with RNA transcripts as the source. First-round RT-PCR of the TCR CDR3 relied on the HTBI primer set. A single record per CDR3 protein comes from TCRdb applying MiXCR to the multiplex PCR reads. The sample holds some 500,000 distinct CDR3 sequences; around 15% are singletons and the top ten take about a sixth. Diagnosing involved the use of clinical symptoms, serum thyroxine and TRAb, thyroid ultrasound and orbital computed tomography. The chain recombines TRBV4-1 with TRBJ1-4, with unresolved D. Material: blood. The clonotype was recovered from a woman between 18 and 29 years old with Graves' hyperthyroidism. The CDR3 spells CASSQATDNEKLFF. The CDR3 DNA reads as TGCGCCAGCAGCCAAGCTACCGACAATGAAAAACTGTTTTTT.